The entry that follows covers one TCR beta chain sequence. In the original workflow: Estimates of nucleated cell counts were drawn from the amplification of reference gene primers. The method was immunoSEQ multiplex PCR; TCRdb's version includes in-frame clones alone and lacks a portion of them. V and J calls and clone size follow that table, whereas D and trimming were derived from the DNA. Here the sample spans 260,000 or so clones, about 80% being singletons. Germline V gene data show CDR1 as SGHTA and CDR2 as FQGNSA. This CDR3 has 13 amino acids. The V gene lost 10 bases and the J gene lost 5 bases, with 17 bases spanning the gap. The data originate from a study of blood T cell repertoires in COVID-19. Turning to the study itself: The United States, Italy and Spain supplied acute and convalescent COVID-19 samples. Nucleic acid was either cDNA or gDNA, and it came from T cells, B-cell-depleted T cells, or PBMCs.

The receptor was derived from a human donor in a cohort sampled during active COVID-19. V usage is TRBV7-2 and J usage is TRBJ1-2; weak D call: TRBD1 (5 bases). Input material: peripheral blood. The CDR3 nucleotides read TGTGCCACCATACAGGACCACCTTTATGGCTACACCTTC. It is translated as CATIQDHLYGYTF.